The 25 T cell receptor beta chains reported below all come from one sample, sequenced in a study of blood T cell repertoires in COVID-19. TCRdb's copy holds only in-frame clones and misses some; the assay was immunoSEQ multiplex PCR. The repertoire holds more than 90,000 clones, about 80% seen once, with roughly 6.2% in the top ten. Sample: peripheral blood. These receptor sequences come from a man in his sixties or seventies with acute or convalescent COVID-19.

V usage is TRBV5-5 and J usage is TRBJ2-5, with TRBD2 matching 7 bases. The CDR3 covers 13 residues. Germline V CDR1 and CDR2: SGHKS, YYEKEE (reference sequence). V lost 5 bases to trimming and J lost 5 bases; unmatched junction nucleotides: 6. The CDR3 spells CASRPGGLETQYF. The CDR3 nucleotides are TGTGCCAGCAGACCCGGGGGGTTGGAGACCCAGTACTTC.

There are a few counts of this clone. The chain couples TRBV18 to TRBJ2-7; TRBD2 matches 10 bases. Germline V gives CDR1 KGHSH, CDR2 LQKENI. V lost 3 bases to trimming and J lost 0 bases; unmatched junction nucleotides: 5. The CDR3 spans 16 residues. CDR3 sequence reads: CASSPPGLASSYEQYF. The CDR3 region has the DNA TGTGCCAGCTCACCCCCGGGACTAGCGAGCTCCTACGAGCAGTACTTC.

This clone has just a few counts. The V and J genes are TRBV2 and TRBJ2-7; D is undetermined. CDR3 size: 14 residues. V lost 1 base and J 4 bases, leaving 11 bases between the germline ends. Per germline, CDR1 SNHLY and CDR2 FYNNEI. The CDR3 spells CASSEGRILYEQYF. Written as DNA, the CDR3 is TGTGCCAGCAGTGAAGGTAGAATACTTTACGAGCAGTACTTC.

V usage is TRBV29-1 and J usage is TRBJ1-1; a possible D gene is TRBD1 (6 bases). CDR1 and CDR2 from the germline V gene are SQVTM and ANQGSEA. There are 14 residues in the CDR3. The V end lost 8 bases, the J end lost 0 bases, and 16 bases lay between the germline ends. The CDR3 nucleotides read TGCAGCACCTCGGGGGGGGCTTTGAACACTGAAGCTTTCTTT. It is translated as CSTSGGALNTEAFF.

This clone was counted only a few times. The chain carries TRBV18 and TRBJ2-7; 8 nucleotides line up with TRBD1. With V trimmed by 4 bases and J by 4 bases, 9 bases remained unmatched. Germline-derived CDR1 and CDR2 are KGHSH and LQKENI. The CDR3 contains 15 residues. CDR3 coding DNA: TGTGCCAGCTCACAGGGACAGGCCGGGGCATACGAGCAGTACTTC. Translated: CASSQGQAGAYEQYF.

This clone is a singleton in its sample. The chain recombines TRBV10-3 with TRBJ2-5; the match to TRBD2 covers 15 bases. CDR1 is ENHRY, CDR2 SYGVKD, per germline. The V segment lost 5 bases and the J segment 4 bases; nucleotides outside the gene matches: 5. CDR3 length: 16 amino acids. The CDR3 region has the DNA TGTGCCATCAGTCGGACTAGCGGGGGGGCCCGAGAGACCCAGTACTTC. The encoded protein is CAISRTSGGARETQYF.

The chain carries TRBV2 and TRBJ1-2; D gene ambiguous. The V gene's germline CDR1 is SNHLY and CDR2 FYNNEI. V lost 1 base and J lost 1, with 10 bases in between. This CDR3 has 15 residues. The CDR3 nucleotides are TGTGCCAGCAGTGAAGGCCGCGCTCTTAACTATGGCTACACCTTC. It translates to CASSEGRALNYGYTF.

In DNA form, the CDR3 reads TGCGCCAGCAGCTTTACGGGGGAAAATGAGCAGTTCTTC. The encoded protein is CASSFTGENEQFF. V is TRBV5-1 and J is TRBJ2-1; D might be TRBD2 (6 bases). This CDR3 spans 13 amino acids. The germline V gene has CDR1 SGHRS and CDR2 YFSETQ. V was clipped by 2 bases and J by 7 bases, with 10 bases between them. Full variable domain (missing parts from reference TRBV5-1 and TRBJ2-1): KAGVTQTPRYLIKTRGQQVTLSCSPISGHRSVSWYQQTPGQGLQFLFEYFSETQRNKGNFPGRFSGRQFSNSRSEMNVSTLELGDSALYLCASSFTGENEQFFGPGTRLTVL.

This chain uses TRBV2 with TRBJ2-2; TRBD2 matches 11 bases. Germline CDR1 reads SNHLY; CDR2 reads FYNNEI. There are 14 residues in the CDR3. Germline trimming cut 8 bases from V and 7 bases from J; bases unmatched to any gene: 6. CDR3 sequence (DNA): TGTGCCAGCGGAGGACTAGCGGGTCTCGGGGAGCTGTTTTTT. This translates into CASGGLAGLGELFF.

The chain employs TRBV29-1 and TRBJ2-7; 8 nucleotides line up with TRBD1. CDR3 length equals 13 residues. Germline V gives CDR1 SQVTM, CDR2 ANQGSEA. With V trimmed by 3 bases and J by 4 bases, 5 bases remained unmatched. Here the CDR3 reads CSVDPQGGYEQYF. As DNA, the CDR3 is TGCAGCGTTGACCCACAGGGGGGTTACGAGCAGTACTTC.

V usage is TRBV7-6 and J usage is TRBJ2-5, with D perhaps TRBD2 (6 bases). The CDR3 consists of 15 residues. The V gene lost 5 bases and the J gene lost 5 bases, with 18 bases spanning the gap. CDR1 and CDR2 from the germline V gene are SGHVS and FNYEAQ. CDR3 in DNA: TGTGCCAGCAGCCTCGGAGCGGGCATCAGGGAGACCCAGTACTTC. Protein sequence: CASSLGAGIRETQYF.

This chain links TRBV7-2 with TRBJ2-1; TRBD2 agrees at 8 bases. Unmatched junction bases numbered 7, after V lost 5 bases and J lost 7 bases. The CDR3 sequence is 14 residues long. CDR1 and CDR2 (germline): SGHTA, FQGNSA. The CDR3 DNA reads TGTGCCAGCAGCACCGGGACTAGGTGGAATGAGCAGTTCTTC. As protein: CASSTGTRWNEQFF.

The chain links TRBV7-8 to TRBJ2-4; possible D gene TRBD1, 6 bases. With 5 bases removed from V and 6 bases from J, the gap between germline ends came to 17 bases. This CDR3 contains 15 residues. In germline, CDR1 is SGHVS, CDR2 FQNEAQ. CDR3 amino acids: CASSPSPLQGNIQYF. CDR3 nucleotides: TGTGCCAGCAGCCCGAGTCCCTTACAGGGAAACATTCAGTACTTC.

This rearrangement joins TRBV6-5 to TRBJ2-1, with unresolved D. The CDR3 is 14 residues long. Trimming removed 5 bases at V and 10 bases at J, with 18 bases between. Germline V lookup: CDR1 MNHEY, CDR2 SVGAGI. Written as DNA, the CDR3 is TGTGCCAGCAGTACCCCCGCCCGATACTGGGAGCAGTTCTTC. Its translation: CASSTPARYWEQFF.

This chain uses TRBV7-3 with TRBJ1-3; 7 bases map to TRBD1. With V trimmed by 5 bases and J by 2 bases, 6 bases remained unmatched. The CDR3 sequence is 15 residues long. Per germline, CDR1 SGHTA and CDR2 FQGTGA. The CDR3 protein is CASSATGTAGNTIYF. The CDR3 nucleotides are TGTGCCAGCAGCGCGACAGGGACGGCTGGAAACACCATATATTTT.

Here the CDR3 reads CASSQGVWTIYGYTF. In nucleotides, the CDR3 is TGCGCCAGCAGCCAGGGGGTATGGACTATCTATGGCTACACCTTC. The chain joins TRBV4-3 to TRBJ1-2, with a weak D call TRBD1 (5 bases). The V and J ends lost 3 bases and 4 bases respectively, with 15 bases between them. In germline, CDR1 is LGHNA, CDR2 YSLEER. The CDR3 runs to 15 residues.

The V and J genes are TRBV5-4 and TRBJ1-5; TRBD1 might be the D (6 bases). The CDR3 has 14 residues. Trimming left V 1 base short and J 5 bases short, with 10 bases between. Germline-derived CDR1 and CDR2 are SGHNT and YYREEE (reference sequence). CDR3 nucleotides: TGTGCCAGCAGCTTGTTTGGGGGCGATCAGCCCCAGCATTTT. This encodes CASSLFGGDQPQHF.

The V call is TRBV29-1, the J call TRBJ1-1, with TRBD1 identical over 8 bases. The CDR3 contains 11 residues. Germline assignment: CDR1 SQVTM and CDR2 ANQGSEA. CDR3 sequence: CSTGGMTEAFF. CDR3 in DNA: TGCAGTACAGGGGGTATGACTGAAGCTTTCTTT.

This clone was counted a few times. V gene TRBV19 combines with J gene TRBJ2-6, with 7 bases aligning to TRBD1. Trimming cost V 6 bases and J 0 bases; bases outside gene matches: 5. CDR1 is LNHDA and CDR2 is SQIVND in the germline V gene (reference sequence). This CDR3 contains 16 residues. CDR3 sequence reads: CASRDRMNSGANVLTF. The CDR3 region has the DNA TGTGCCAGTAGGGACAGGATGAACTCTGGGGCCAACGTCCTGACTTTC.

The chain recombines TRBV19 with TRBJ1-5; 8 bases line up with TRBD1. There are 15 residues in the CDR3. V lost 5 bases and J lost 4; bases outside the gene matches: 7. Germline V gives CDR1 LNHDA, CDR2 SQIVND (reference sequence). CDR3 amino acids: CASSVRTGRNQPQHF. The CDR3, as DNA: TGTGCCAGTAGTGTACGGACAGGGCGGAATCAGCCCCAGCATTTT.

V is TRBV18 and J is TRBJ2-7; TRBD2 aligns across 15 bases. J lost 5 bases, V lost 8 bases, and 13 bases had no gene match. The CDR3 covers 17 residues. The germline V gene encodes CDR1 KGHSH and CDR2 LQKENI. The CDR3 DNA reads TGTGCCAGCGCATCACCGGGACTAGCGGGGGGAAGCAACGAGCAGTACTTC. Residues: CASASPGLAGGSNEQYF.

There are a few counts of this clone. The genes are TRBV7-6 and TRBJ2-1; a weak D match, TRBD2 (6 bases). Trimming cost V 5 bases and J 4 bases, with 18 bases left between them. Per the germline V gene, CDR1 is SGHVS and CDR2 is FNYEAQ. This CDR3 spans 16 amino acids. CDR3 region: CASSQGSGVEYNEQFF. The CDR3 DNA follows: TGTGCCAGCAGCCAAGGGTCGGGAGTGGAGTACAATGAGCAGTTCTTC.

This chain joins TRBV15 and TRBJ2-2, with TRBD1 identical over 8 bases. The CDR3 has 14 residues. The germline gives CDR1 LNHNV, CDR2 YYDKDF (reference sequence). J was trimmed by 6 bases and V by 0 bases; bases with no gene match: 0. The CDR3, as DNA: TGTGCCACCAGCAGAGACAGGGGGCCCGGGGAGCTGTTTTTT. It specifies CATSRDRGPGELFF.

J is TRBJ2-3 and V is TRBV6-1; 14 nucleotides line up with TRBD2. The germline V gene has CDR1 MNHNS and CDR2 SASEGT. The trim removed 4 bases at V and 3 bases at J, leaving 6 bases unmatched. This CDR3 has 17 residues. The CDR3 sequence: CASSGTSGRIRTDTQYF. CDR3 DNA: TGTGCCAGCAGTGGGACTAGCGGGAGGATAAGGACAGATACGCAGTATTTT.

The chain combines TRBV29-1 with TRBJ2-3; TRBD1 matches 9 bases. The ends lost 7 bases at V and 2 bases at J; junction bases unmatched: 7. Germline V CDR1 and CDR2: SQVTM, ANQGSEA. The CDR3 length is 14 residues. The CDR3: CSAGQGLSTDTQYF. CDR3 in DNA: TGCAGCGCCGGACAGGGGCTATCCACAGATACGCAGTATTTT.